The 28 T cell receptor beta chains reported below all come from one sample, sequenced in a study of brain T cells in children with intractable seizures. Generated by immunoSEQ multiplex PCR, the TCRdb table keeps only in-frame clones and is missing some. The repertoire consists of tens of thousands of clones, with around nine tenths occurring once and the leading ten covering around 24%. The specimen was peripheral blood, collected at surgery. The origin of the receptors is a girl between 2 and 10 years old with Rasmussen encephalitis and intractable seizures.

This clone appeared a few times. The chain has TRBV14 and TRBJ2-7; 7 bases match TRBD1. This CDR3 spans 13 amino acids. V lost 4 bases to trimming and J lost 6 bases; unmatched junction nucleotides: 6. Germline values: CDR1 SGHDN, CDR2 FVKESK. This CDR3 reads CASSRHRQGEQYF. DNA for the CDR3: TGTGCCAGCAGCCGCCACCGACAGGGCGAGCAGTACTTC.

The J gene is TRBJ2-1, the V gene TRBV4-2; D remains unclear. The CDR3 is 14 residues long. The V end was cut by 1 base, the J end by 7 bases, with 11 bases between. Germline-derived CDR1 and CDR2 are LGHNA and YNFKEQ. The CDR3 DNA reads TGTGCCAGCAGCCAAGCGACTGGTCCTAATGAGCAGTTCTTC. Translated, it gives CASSQATGPNEQFF.

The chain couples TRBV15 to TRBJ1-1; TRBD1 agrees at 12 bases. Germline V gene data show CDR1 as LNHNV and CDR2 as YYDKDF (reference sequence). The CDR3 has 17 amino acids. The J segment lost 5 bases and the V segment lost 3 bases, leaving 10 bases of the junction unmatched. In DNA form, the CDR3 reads TGTGCCACCAGCAGGGGACAGGGGGCAAGGACGGATACTGAAGCTTTCTTT. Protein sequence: CATSRGQGARTDTEAFF.

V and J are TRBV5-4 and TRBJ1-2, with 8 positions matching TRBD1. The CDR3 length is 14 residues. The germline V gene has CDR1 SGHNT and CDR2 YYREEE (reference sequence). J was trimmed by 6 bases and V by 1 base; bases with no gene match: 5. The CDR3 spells CASSLRGRGHGYTF. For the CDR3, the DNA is TGTGCCAGCAGCTTGAGGGGCAGGGGGCATGGCTACACCTTC.

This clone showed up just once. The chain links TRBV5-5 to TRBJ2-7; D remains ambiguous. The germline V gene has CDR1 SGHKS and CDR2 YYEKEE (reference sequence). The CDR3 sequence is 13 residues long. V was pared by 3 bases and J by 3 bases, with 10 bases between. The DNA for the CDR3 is TGTGCCAGCAGCTCCCCCCCTTACTACGAGCAGTACTTC. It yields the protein CASSSPPYYEQYF.

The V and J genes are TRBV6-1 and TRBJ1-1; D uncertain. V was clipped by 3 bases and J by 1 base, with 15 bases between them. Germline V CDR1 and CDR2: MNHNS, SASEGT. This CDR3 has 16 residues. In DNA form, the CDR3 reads TGTGCCAGCAGTGATACGTTCTACAGTCCGAACACTGAAGCTTTCTTT. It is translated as CASSDTFYSPNTEAFF.

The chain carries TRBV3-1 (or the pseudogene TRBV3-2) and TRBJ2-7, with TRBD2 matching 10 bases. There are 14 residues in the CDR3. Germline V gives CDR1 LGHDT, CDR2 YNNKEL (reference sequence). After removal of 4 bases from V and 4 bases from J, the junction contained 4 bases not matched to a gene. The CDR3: CASSLAGGFYEQYF. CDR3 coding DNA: TGTGCCAGCAGCCTAGCGGGGGGATTTTACGAGCAGTACTTC.

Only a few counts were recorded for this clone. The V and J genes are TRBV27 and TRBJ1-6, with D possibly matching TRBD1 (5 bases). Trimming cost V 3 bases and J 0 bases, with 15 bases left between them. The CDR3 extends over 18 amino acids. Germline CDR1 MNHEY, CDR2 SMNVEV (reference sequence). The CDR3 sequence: CASSLDGPGRSYNSPLHF. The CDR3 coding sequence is TGTGCCAGCAGTTTGGACGGCCCGGGGCGCTCCTATAATTCACCCCTCCACTTT.

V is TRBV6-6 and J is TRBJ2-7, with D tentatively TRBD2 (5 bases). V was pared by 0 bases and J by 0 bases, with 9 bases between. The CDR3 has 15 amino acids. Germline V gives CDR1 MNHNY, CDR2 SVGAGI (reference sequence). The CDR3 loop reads CASSYSGMSSYEQYF. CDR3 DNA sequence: TGTGCCAGCAGTTACTCCGGGATGAGCTCCTACGAGCAGTACTTC.

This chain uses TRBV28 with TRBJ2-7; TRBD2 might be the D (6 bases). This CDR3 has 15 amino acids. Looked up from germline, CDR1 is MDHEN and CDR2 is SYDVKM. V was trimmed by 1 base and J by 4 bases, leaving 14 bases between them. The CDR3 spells CASSLYGGPIYEQYF. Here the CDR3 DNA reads TGTGCCAGCAGTTTATACGGGGGACCTATATACGAGCAGTACTTC.

The CDR3 loop is CASSYGRGNTEAFF. CDR3 nucleotides: TGCGCCAGCAGCTATGGCAGGGGCAACACTGAAGCTTTCTTT. This chain connects TRBV5-1 to TRBJ1-1, with D perhaps TRBD1 (6 bases). Germline-derived CDR1 and CDR2 are SGHRS and YFSETQ. Trimming cost V 3 bases and J 2 bases, with 11 bases left between them. CDR3 length: 14 residues.

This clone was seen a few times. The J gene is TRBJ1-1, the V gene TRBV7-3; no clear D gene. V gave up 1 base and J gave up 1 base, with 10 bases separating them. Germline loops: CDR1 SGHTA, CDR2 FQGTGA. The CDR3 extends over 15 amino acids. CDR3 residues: CASSLKGRRNTEAFF. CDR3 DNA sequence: TGTGCCAGCAGCTTAAAAGGGAGGAGGAACACTGAAGCTTTCTTT.

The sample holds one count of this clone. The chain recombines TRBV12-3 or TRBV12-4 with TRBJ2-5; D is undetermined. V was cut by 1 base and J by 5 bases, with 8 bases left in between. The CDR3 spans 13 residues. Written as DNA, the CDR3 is TGTGCCAGCAGTTTAGACTTCGCCGAGACCCAGTACTTC. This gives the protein CASSLDFAETQYF.

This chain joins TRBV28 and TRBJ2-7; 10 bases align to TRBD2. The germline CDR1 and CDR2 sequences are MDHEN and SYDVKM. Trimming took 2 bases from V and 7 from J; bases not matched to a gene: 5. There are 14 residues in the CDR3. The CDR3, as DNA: TGTGCCAGCAGTTTAGTAGCGGGGGGAAAGGAGCAGTACTTC. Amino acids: CASSLVAGGKEQYF. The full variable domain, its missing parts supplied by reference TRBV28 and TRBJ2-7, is DVKVTQSSRYLVKRTGEKVFLECVQDMDHENMFWYRQDPGLGLRLIYFSYDVKMKEKGDIPEGYSVSREKKERFSLILESASTNQTSMYLCASSLVAGGKEQYFGPGTRLTVT.

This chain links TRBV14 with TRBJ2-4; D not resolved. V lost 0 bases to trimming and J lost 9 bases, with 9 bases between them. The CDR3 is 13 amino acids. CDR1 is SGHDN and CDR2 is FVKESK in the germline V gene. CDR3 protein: CASSQDLGSIQYF. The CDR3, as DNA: TGTGCCAGCAGCCAAGATCTCGGAAGCATTCAGTACTTC.

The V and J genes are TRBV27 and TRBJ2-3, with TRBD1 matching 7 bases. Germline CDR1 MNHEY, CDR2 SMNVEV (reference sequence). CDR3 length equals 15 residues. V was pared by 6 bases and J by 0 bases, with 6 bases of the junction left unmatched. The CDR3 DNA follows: TGTGCCAGCAGCAGGGACAGACCTAGCACAGATACGCAGTATTTT. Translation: CASSRDRPSTDTQYF.

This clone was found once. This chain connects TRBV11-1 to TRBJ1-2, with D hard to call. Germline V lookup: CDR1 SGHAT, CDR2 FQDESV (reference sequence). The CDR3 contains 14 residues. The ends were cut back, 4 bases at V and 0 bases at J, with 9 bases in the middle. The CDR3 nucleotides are TGTGCCAGCAGCTGGGATGGTTCTAACTATGGCTACACCTTC. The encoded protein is CASSWDGSNYGYTF.

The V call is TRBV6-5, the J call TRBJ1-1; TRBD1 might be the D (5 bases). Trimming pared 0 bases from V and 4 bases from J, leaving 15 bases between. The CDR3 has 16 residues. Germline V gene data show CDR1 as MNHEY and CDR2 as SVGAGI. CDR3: CASSYSVRQLPTEAFF. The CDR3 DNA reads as TGTGCCAGCAGTTACTCGGTTCGACAGCTCCCCACTGAAGCTTTCTTT.

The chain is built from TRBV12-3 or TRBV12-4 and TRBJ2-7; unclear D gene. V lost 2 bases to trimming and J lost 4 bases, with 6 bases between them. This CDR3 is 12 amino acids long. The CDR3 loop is CASSLTHYEQYF. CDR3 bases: TGTGCCAGCAGTTTAACCCATTACGAGCAGTACTTC.

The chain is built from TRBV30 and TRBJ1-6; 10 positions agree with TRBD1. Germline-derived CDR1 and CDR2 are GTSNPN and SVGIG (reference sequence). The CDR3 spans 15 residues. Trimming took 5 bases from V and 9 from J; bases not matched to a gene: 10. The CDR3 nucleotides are TGTGCCTGGGGGGATCAGGGACAGGGGATTTCACCCCTCCACTTT. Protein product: CAWGDQGQGISPLHF.

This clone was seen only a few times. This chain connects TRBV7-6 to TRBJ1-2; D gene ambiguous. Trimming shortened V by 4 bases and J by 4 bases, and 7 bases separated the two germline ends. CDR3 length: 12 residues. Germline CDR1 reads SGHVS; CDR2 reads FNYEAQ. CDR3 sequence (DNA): TGTGCCAGCAGCTCTTTCGCCTATGGCTACACCTTC. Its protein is CASSSFAYGYTF.

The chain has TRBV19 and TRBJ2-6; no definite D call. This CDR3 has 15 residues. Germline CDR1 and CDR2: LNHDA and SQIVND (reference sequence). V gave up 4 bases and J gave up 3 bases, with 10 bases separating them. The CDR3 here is CASSTPGYGANVLTF. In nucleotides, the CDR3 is TGTGCCAGTAGTACGCCAGGCTATGGGGCCAACGTCCTGACTTTC.

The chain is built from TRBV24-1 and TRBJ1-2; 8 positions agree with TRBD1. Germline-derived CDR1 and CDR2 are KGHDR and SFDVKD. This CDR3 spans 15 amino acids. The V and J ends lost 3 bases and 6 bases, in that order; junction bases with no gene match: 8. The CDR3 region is CATSDPHQGADGYTF. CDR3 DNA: TGTGCCACCAGTGATCCGCACCAGGGGGCCGATGGCTACACCTTC.

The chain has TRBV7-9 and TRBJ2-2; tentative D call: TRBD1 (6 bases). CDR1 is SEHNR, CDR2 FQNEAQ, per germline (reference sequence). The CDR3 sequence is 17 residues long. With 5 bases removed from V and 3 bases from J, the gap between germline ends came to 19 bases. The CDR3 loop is CASSTPDSRDHTGELFF. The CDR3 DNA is TGTGCCAGCAGCACACCGGACAGCCGGGACCACACCGGGGAGCTGTTTTTT.

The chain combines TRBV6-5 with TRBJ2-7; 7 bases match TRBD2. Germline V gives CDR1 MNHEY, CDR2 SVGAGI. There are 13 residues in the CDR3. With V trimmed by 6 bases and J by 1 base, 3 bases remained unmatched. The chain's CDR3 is CASRRGSSYEQYF. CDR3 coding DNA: TGTGCCAGCAGGCGGGGGAGTTCCTACGAGCAGTACTTC.

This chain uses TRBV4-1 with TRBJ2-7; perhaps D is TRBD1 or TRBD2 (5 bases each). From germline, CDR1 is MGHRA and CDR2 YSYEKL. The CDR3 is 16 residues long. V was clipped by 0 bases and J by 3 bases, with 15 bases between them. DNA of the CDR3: TGCGCCAGCAGCCAAGAGGCCCGACGGGGCCTCTACGAGCAGTACTTC. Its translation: CASSQEARRGLYEQYF.

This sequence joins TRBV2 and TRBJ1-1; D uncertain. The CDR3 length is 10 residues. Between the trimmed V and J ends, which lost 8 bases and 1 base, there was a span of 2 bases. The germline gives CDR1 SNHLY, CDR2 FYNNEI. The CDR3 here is CASPNTEAFF. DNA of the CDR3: TGTGCCAGCCCGAACACTGAAGCTTTCTTT.

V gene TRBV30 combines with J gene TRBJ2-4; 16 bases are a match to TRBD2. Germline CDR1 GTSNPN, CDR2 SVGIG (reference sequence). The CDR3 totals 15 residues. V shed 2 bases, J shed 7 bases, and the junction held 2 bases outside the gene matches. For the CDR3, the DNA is TGTGCCTGGAGTCCGGGACTAGCGGGGGGGAACATTCAGTACTTC. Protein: CAWSPGLAGGNIQYF.